This TCR beta chain comes out of a study of T-cell reconstitution after alpha-beta-depleted transplantation in children (dated by TCRdb to about 2016). The study in broad terms: The study quantitatively tracked T-cell immune reconstitution after TCRalphabeta/CD19-depleted allogeneic hematopoietic cell transplantation in children using TCR repertoire profiling.

Regarding this clonotype: Its antigen target is currently unknown. Per-base quality was not reported, and no clone a single base away is much larger than it.

Library generation was performed with PCR. These reads were obtained on an Illumina HiSeq 2500. Molecular barcoding was employed in the preparation of TCR libraries, with unique molecular identifiers being used to normalize TCRbeta repertoire quantification. The public reads were reanalyzed by TCRdb: fastp trimming at Q25, MiXCR alignment, in-frame beta chains only. CDR3 protein sequences are deduplicated, and each keeps its most common genes and DNA. This sample has hundreds of thousands of distinct CDR3 sequences in its table, and around 17% of those were observed once. Roughly 3.3% of the sample belongs to the ten largest clones. Deletion took 3 bases off V and 2 bases off J, with a span of 9 bases between the germline ends. The germline V gene (reference sequence) yields LNHDA for CDR1 and SQIVND for CDR2. Including the terminal cysteine and phenylalanine, the CDR3 comprises 14 residues. The CDR3 DNA has 42 bases and is translated from base 1.

The V and J genes are TRBV19 and TRBJ2-3; the D gene identity is not certain. Sequencing was performed on PBMCs from the stem cell graft donor, taken from the stem cell graft. The TCR sequence derives from a human donor who donated a stem cell graft to a child with acute lymphoblastic leukemia. This receptor carries the CDR3 CASSINQITDTQYF. The nucleotides are TGTGCCAGTAGTATTAACCAGATCACAGATACGCAGTATTTT.